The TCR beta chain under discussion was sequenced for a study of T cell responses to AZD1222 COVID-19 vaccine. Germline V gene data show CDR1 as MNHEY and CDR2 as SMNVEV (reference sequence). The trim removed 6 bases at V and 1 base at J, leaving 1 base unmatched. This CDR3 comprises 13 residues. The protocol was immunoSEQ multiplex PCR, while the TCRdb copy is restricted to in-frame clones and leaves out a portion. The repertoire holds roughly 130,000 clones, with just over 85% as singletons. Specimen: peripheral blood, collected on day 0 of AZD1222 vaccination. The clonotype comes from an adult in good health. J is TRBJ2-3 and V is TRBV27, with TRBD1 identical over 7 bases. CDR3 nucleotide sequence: TGTGCCAGCAGAGGACAGGGCACAGATACGCAGTATTTT. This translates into CASRGQGTDTQYF.